This is a list of T cell receptor beta chains from one sample in a study of identical twins. TCRdb re-analysed the 5' RACE reads in MiXCR, keeping a single row per CDR3 protein. The profile covers a few hundred thousand distinct CDR3 sequences, with around 20% appearing a single time and around 12% taken by the ten largest. The sequenced sample consisted of naive T cells sorted from blood. The receptors stem from a man in his fifties or sixties in good health. The CDR3 runs from the conserved cysteine through the conserved F or W. The D gene is left open where the match is weak. Size is stated for part of the rows, as once, few or many counts, or as a class when the clone is expanded.

j_call: TRBJ1-2; d_call: NA; clone_size: few; v_call: TRBV28; cdr3_aa: CASTDRQGGGYTF; cdr3_nt: TGTGCCAGCACCGACCGGCAGGGTGGTGGCTACACCTTC
j_call: TRBJ2-1; d_call: TRBD2; clone_size: many; v_call: TRBV6-1; cdr3_aa: CASSFDPSSGGDEQFF; cdr3_nt: TGTGCCAGCAGCTTCGATCCGAGTAGCGGGGGAGATGAGCAGTTCTTC
j_call: TRBJ2-7; d_call: NA; clone_size: once; v_call: TRBV27; cdr3_aa: CASSRPWGHEQYF; cdr3_nt: TGTGCCAGCAGCCGTCCCTGGGGCCACGAGCAGTACTTC
j_call: TRBJ2-7; d_call: TRBD1; clone_size: NA; v_call: TRBV5-1; cdr3_aa: CASSKDRDIYEQYF; cdr3_nt: TGCGCCAGCAGCAAGGACAGGGATATCTACGAGCAGTACTTC
j_call: TRBJ2-3; d_call: NA; clone_size: NA; v_call: TRBV9; cdr3_aa: CASSADTTDTQYF; cdr3_nt: TGTGCCAGCAGCGCCGACACCACAGATACGCAGTATTTT
j_call: TRBJ2-1; d_call: NA; clone_size: few; v_call: TRBV4-2; cdr3_aa: CASSHPGQGANEQFF; cdr3_nt: TGTGCCAGCAGCCACCCGGGACAAGGGGCCAATGAGCAGTTCTTC
j_call: TRBJ2-7; d_call: TRBD1; clone_size: NA; v_call: TRBV25-1; cdr3_aa: CASSDRGTLSYEQYF; cdr3_nt: TGTGCCAGCAGTGACAGGGGGACACTATCCTACGAGCAGTACTTC
j_call: TRBJ1-1; d_call: NA; clone_size: few; v_call: TRBV7-2; cdr3_aa: CASSRDSFNTEAFF; cdr3_nt: TGTGCCAGCAGCCGGGACTCCTTCAACACTGAAGCTTTCTTT
j_call: TRBJ2-2; d_call: NA; clone_size: few; v_call: TRBV20-1; cdr3_aa: CSARDLVNTGELFF; cdr3_nt: TGCAGTGCTAGAGATTTGGTGAACACCGGGGAGCTGTTTTTT
j_call: TRBJ2-1; d_call: TRBD2; clone_size: few; v_call: TRBV10-3; cdr3_aa: CAIRPLAGASNEQFF; cdr3_nt: TGTGCCATCAGGCCTTTAGCGGGGGCTTCCAATGAGCAGTTCTTC
j_call: TRBJ2-5; d_call: TRBD1; clone_size: NA; v_call: TRBV24-1; cdr3_aa: CATSAGTGGRKTQYF; cdr3_nt: TGTGCCACCAGTGCTGGGACAGGGGGCAGAAAGACCCAGTACTTC
j_call: TRBJ2-1; d_call: TRBD2; clone_size: many; v_call: TRBV5-5; cdr3_aa: CASSPIAGIAGSNEQFF; cdr3_nt: TGTGCCAGCAGCCCAATAGCGGGGATAGCGGGATCCAATGAGCAGTTCTTC
j_call: TRBJ2-7; d_call: NA; clone_size: few; v_call: TRBV4-3; cdr3_aa: CASSQDRGGKAYEQYF; cdr3_nt: TGCGCCAGCAGCCAAGATAGGGGGGGAAAGGCCTACGAGCAGTACTTC
j_call: TRBJ1-2; d_call: TRBD1; clone_size: many; v_call: TRBV6-5; cdr3_aa: CASSYSGTGTNYGYTF; cdr3_nt: TGTGCCAGCAGTTACTCGGGGACAGGAACCAACTATGGCTACACCTTC
j_call: TRBJ1-6; d_call: TRBD1; clone_size: many; v_call: TRBV25-1; cdr3_aa: CASSGGQGYNSPLHF; cdr3_nt: TGTGCCAGCAGTGGAGGACAGGGGTATAATTCACCCCTCCACTTT
j_call: TRBJ2-1; d_call: NA; clone_size: many; v_call: TRBV7-3; cdr3_aa: CASSLGPGTNTNEQFF; cdr3_nt: TGTGCCAGCAGCTTAGGCCCCGGGACGAACACCAATGAGCAGTTCTTC
j_call: TRBJ2-7; d_call: NA; clone_size: many; v_call: TRBV29-1; cdr3_aa: CSVASYSYEQYF; cdr3_nt: TGCAGCGTGGCCAGCTACTCCTACGAGCAGTACTTC
j_call: TRBJ2-7; d_call: TRBD2; clone_size: many; v_call: TRBV27; cdr3_aa: CASSLSPFFSGRLYEQYF; cdr3_nt: TGTGCCAGCAGTTTATCCCCTTTTTTTAGCGGGCGATTATACGAGCAGTACTTC
j_call: TRBJ2-2; d_call: NA; clone_size: few; v_call: TRBV25-1; cdr3_aa: CASSGTNTGELFF; cdr3_nt: TGTGCCAGCAGTGGCACGAACACCGGGGAGCTGTTTTTT
j_call: TRBJ2-1; d_call: NA; clone_size: NA; v_call: TRBV5-1; cdr3_aa: CASRSSSGEQFF; cdr3_nt: TGCGCCAGCAGATCTAGTAGTGGTGAGCAGTTCTTC
j_call: TRBJ2-7; d_call: NA; clone_size: many; v_call: TRBV29-1; cdr3_aa: CSVDCGVLPYEQYF; cdr3_nt: TGCAGCGTTGACTGCGGGGTCCTACCCTACGAGCAGTACTTC
j_call: TRBJ2-2; d_call: NA; clone_size: NA; v_call: TRBV7-6; cdr3_aa: CASSSVGLLTGELFF; cdr3_nt: TGTGCCAGCAGCTCCGTCGGCCTCCTCACCGGGGAGCTGTTTTTT
j_call: TRBJ2-1; d_call: TRBD1; clone_size: once; v_call: TRBV10-2; cdr3_aa: CASRTGQGIYNEQFF; cdr3_nt: TGCGCCAGCAGGACGGGACAGGGAATTTACAATGAGCAGTTCTTC
j_call: TRBJ2-4; d_call: NA; clone_size: many; v_call: TRBV12-3/TRBV12-4; cdr3_aa: CASSLGDNIQYF; cdr3_nt: TGTGCCAGCAGCTTGGGGGACAACATTCAGTACTTC
j_call: TRBJ2-7; d_call: TRBD1; clone_size: NA; v_call: TRBV5-1; cdr3_aa: CASSLAGQGGYEQYF; cdr3_nt: TGCGCCAGCAGCTTGGCCGGACAGGGAGGCTACGAGCAGTACTTC
j_call: TRBJ2-2; d_call: NA; clone_size: NA; v_call: TRBV4-1; cdr3_aa: CASSQVGGTVTGELFF; cdr3_nt: TGCGCCAGCAGCCAGGTCGGGGGGACAGTCACCGGGGAGCTGTTTTTT
j_call: TRBJ2-2; d_call: NA; clone_size: few; v_call: TRBV4-1; cdr3_aa: CASSQATGFATGELFF; cdr3_nt: TGCGCCAGCAGCCAAGCAACAGGGTTTGCCACCGGGGAGCTGTTTTTT
j_call: TRBJ2-7; d_call: TRBD2; clone_size: few; v_call: TRBV12-3/TRBV12-4; cdr3_aa: CASSLRPSSGASYEQYF; cdr3_nt: TGTGCCAGCAGTTTACGTCCGTCTAGCGGGGCCTCCTACGAGCAGTACTTC
j_call: TRBJ1-4; d_call: NA; clone_size: NA; v_call: TRBV7-9; cdr3_aa: CASSSLPGRGNEKLFF; cdr3_nt: TGTGCCAGCAGCTCACTTCCGGGACGGGGTAATGAAAAACTGTTTTTT
j_call: TRBJ2-1; d_call: TRBD2; clone_size: NA; v_call: TRBV24-1; cdr3_aa: CATSGPDAGGGFPYNEQFF; cdr3_nt: TGTGCCACCAGTGGCCCGGACGCGGGGGGGGGGTTCCCATACAATGAGCAGTTCTTC
j_call: TRBJ2-2; d_call: NA; clone_size: few; v_call: TRBV7-9; cdr3_aa: CASSLGTERELFF; cdr3_nt: TGTGCCAGCAGCTTAGGGACGGAACGGGAGCTGTTTTTT
j_call: TRBJ2-1; d_call: TRBD1; clone_size: many; v_call: TRBV29-1; cdr3_aa: CSVPSQVRGRNEQFF; cdr3_nt: TGCAGCGTCCCCTCGCAGGTCAGGGGGCGTAATGAGCAGTTCTTC
j_call: TRBJ1-6; d_call: NA; clone_size: many; v_call: TRBV6-1; cdr3_aa: CASRGSRTENSPLHF; cdr3_nt: TGTGCCAGCAGGGGGAGTAGGACGGAGAATTCACCCCTCCACTTT
j_call: TRBJ1-2; d_call: NA; clone_size: NA; v_call: TRBV20-1; cdr3_aa: CSASIRTNGGYTF; cdr3_nt: TGCAGTGCTAGTATTAGGACTAACGGGGGCTACACCTTC
j_call: TRBJ1-5; d_call: TRBD1; clone_size: NA; v_call: TRBV28; cdr3_aa: CASTPHQGASNQPQHF; cdr3_nt: TGTGCCAGCACTCCCCACCAGGGGGCTAGCAATCAGCCCCAGCATTTT
j_call: TRBJ1-4; d_call: NA; clone_size: many; v_call: TRBV20-1; cdr3_aa: CSATQGTNEKLFF; cdr3_nt: TGCAGTGCAACGCAGGGAACTAATGAAAAACTGTTTTTT
j_call: TRBJ1-1; d_call: NA; clone_size: many; v_call: TRBV25-1; cdr3_aa: CASSMNTEAFF; cdr3_nt: TGTGCCAGCAGTATGAACACTGAAGCTTTCTTT
j_call: TRBJ2-3; d_call: NA; clone_size: few; v_call: TRBV12-3/TRBV12-4; cdr3_aa: CASSLVVLDTQYF; cdr3_nt: TGTGCCAGCAGTTTGGTGGTTTTGGATACGCAGTATTTT
j_call: TRBJ2-1; d_call: TRBD1; clone_size: many; v_call: TRBV20-1; cdr3_aa: CSAVTGLLPHEQFF; cdr3_nt: TGCAGTGCAGTGACAGGGCTCCTGCCCCATGAGCAGTTCTTC
j_call: TRBJ1-5; d_call: NA; clone_size: NA; v_call: TRBV29-1; cdr3_aa: CSVQQDSNQPQHF; cdr3_nt: TGCAGCGTTCAGCAAGATAGCAATCAGCCCCAGCATTTT
j_call: TRBJ1-1; d_call: TRBD1; clone_size: few; v_call: TRBV5-6; cdr3_aa: CASSSGTGYTEAFF; cdr3_nt: TGTGCCAGCAGCTCTGGGACAGGCTACACCGAAGCTTTCTTT
j_call: TRBJ2-1; d_call: TRBD1; clone_size: NA; v_call: TRBV6-1; cdr3_aa: CASSEATGGAPFF; cdr3_nt: TGTGCCAGCAGTGAAGCAACAGGGGGCGCCCCGTTCTTC
j_call: TRBJ2-3; d_call: TRBD1; clone_size: NA; v_call: TRBV5-4; cdr3_aa: CASSFPEGQGTDTQYF; cdr3_nt: TGTGCCAGCAGCTTTCCGGAGGGACAGGGGACAGATACGCAGTATTTT
j_call: TRBJ2-3; d_call: NA; clone_size: few; v_call: TRBV12-3/TRBV12-4; cdr3_aa: CATRGGTSTDTQYF; cdr3_nt: TGTGCCACCAGGGGAGGGACTAGCACAGATACGCAGTATTTT
j_call: TRBJ2-2; d_call: NA; clone_size: many; v_call: TRBV27; cdr3_aa: CASKANAGELFF; cdr3_nt: TGTGCCAGCAAGGCAAACGCCGGGGAGCTGTTTTTT
j_call: TRBJ2-7; d_call: NA; clone_size: many; v_call: TRBV20-1; cdr3_aa: CSAGNSGTFSYEQYF; cdr3_nt: TGCAGTGCTGGTAATTCCGGGACGTTCTCCTACGAGCAGTACTTC
j_call: TRBJ1-2; d_call: TRBD1; clone_size: many; v_call: TRBV27; cdr3_aa: CASSSQGAGGYTF; cdr3_nt: TGTGCCAGCAGTTCACAGGGGGCCGGGGGCTACACCTTC
j_call: TRBJ2-7; d_call: TRBD2; clone_size: NA; v_call: TRBV28; cdr3_aa: CASAGTSRVEQYF; cdr3_nt: TGTGCCAGTGCCGGGACTAGCAGAGTCGAGCAGTACTTC
j_call: TRBJ1-6; d_call: NA; clone_size: many; v_call: TRBV20-1; cdr3_aa: CSAVYGGVTYNSPLHF; cdr3_nt: TGCAGTGCCGTGTATGGGGGAGTTACCTATAATTCACCCCTCCACTTT
j_call: TRBJ2-5; d_call: TRBD2; clone_size: few; v_call: TRBV12-3/TRBV12-4; cdr3_aa: CASSYTSGAGETQYF; cdr3_nt: TGTGCCAGCAGTTATACTAGCGGGGCCGGAGAGACCCAGTACTTC
j_call: TRBJ2-1; d_call: TRBD1; clone_size: few; v_call: TRBV29-1; cdr3_aa: CSVTDRVTYNEQFF; cdr3_nt: TGCAGCGTGACCGACAGGGTTACCTACAATGAGCAGTTCTTC
j_call: TRBJ1-3; d_call: TRBD1; clone_size: NA; v_call: TRBV18; cdr3_aa: CASSPNTGASGNTIYF; cdr3_nt: TGTGCCAGCTCACCAAATACAGGGGCCTCTGGAAACACCATATATTTT
j_call: TRBJ2-7; d_call: TRBD1; clone_size: NA; v_call: TRBV20-1; cdr3_aa: CSAEQGPSSYEQYF; cdr3_nt: TGCAGTGCCGAACAGGGGCCGAGCTCCTACGAGCAGTACTTC
j_call: TRBJ2-2; d_call: NA; clone_size: many; v_call: TRBV29-1; cdr3_aa: CSVEGRYPGELFF; cdr3_nt: TGCAGCGTTGAAGGACGGTATCCCGGGGAGCTGTTTTTT
j_call: TRBJ2-3; d_call: NA; clone_size: many; v_call: TRBV21-1; cdr3_aa: CASSIGDRASTDTQYF; cdr3_nt: TGTGCCAGCAGCATCGGGGACAGGGCCAGCACAGATACGCAGTATTTT
j_call: TRBJ1-2; d_call: NA; clone_size: NA; v_call: TRBV28; cdr3_aa: CASSLSQRLYTF; cdr3_nt: TGTGCCAGCAGTTTATCCCAGAGACTTTACACCTTC
j_call: TRBJ1-2; d_call: TRBD1; clone_size: NA; v_call: TRBV29-1; cdr3_aa: CSVATGGGYGYTF; cdr3_nt: TGCAGCGTTGCTACAGGGGGCGGCTATGGCTACACCTTC
j_call: TRBJ1-5; d_call: NA; clone_size: few; v_call: TRBV7-2; cdr3_aa: CASRRFDSYNQPQHF; cdr3_nt: TGTGCCAGCAGACGCTTCGACAGCTACAATCAGCCCCAGCATTTT
j_call: TRBJ2-3; d_call: TRBD2; clone_size: NA; v_call: TRBV6-1; cdr3_aa: CASSLTSAIDTQYF; cdr3_nt: TGTGCCAGTTCTCTGACTAGCGCTATAGATACGCAGTATTTT